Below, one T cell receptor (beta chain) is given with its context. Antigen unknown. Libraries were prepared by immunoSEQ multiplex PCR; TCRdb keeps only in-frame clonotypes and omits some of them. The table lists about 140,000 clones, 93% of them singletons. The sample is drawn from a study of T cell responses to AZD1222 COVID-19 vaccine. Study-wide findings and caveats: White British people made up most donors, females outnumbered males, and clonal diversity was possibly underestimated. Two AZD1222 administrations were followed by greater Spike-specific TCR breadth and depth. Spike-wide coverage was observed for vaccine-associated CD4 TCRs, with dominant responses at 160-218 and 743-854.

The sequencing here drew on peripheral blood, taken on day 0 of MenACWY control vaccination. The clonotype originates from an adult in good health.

The CDR3 nucleotides are TGTGCCAGTAGTGGGCTCGGACAGGGGTGGCAGCCCCAGCATTTT. Residues: CASSGLGQGWQPQHF. The V and J genes are TRBV19 and TRBJ1-5; 9 nucleotides line up with TRBD1. The trim removed 5 bases at V and 7 bases at J, leaving 9 bases unmatched. CDR3 length: 15 amino acids. CDR1 and CDR2 from the germline V gene are LNHDA and SQIVND (reference sequence).